The TCR beta chain described here comes from a study of cytomegalovirus exposure and HLA in healthy donors. Study-wide findings and caveats: TCR beta chain V- and J-gene trimming was linked, in a later analysis, to a missense variant in DCLRE1C.

Germline V CDR1 and CDR2: MGHRA, YSYEKL. The CDR3 has 14 amino acids. With 0 bases clipped from V and 7 bases from J, the junction kept 4 bases outside the gene matches. PCR employed 60 Vbeta and 13 Jbeta primers. Profiling relied on immunoSEQ multiplex PCR, and the TCRdb table lists in-frame clones only, not all of them. Of tens of thousands of clones listed, around three quarters were seen once; the top ten hold about 2.3%. Comments on this clone: The antigen is undetermined.

J is TRBJ2-7 and V is TRBV4-1, with TRBD1 identical over 9 bases. The sequenced sample consisted of PBMCs. The source is a man aged 25-45 years in good health and CMV-seronegative. Written as DNA, the CDR3 is TGCGCCAGCAGCCAAGAAGGACAGGGGAGAGAGCAGTACTTC. Amino acids: CASSQEGQGREQYF.